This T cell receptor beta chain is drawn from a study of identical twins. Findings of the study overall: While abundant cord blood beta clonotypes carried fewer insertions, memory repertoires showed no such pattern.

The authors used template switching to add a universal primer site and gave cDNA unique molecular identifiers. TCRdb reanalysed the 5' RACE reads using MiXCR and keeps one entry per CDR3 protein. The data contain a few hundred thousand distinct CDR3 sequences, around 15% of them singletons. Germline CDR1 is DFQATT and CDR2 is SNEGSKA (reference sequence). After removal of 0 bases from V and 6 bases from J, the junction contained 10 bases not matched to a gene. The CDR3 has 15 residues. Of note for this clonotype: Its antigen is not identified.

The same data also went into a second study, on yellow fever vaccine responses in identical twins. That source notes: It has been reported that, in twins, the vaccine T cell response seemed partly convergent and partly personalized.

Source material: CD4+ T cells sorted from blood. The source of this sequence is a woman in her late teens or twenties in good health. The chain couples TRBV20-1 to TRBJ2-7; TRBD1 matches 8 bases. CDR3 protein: CSARDLRTGISEQYF. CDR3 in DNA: TGCAGTGCTAGAGATCTTCGGACAGGGATTAGCGAGCAGTACTTC.